The clone carrying this T cell receptor (beta chain) was recorded many times. Its antigen is unidentified. Blood sampling occurred at first hyperthyroidism diagnosis, ahead of any ophthalmopathy symptoms. Source material for PBMCs was 10 ml fresh peripheral blood. This CDR3 is 15 amino acids long. Per germline, CDR1 SGHTA and CDR2 FQGTGA. Germline trimming cut 2 bases from V and 6 bases from J; bases unmatched to any gene: 6. This specimen belongs to a study of T cells in Graves' hyperthyroidism and ophthalmopathy. Study-wide findings and caveats: The majority of expanded thyroid clonotypes above 0.001 also appeared in blood.

TCR beta CDR3 region amplification was performed from RNA transcripts. An initial round of RT-PCR targeting the TCR CDR3 relied on the HTBI primer set. TCRdb reprocessed the multiplex PCR reads with MiXCR, giving one entry per CDR3 protein. The sample shows 690,000 or so distinct CDR3 sequences, approximately 19% of them seen only once. The chain joins TRBV7-3 to TRBJ2-3; 9 bases fit TRBD2. The clonotype comes from a woman aged 45 to 65 with Graves' hyperthyroidism that later progressed to Graves' ophthalmopathy. Material: blood. CDR3 sequence (DNA): TGTGCCAGCAGCTTAGTAGGCGGGGGGGCGGATACGCAGTATTTT. Protein: CASSLVGGGADTQYF. The full variable domain, completed using reference TRBV7-3 and TRBJ2-3, is GAGVSQTPSNKVTEKGKYVELRCDPISGHTALYWYRQSLGQGPEFLIYFQGTGAADDSGLPNDRFFAVRPEGSVSTLKIQRTERGDSAVYLCASSLVGGGADTQYFGPGTRLTVL.